This T cell receptor (beta chain) is from a study of blood T cells in healthy people across ages. Notes on the study in general: Expanded clonotype changes were possibly confounded by unknown donor CMV status.

This clonotype has more than one count but fewer than ten. Its specificity is unknown. A second roughly 7 to 11 cycle PCR used barcoded and J-beta primers. Using its own MiXCR run on the 5' RACE reads, TCRdb lists one record per CDR3 protein. Of around 800,000 distinct CDR3 sequences in the sample, 40% to 50% were seen once. Trimming cost V 3 bases and J 9 bases, with 12 bases left between them. CDR3 size: 12 residues. In germline, CDR1 is DFQATT, CDR2 SNEGSKA (reference sequence). Every participating donor contributed approximately 10 milliliters of peripheral blood through a draw. Isolating PBMCs gave at least 6.5 million of these cells per sample.

The J gene is TRBJ2-1, the V gene TRBV20-1; D is undetermined. The sample taken for sequencing was blood. This TCR derives from a man aged 55 to 70 in good health. This chain's CDR3 is CSARQIDPEQFF. CDR3 coding DNA: TGCAGTGCTAGGCAGATTGACCCTGAGCAGTTCTTC.